This T cell receptor beta chain appears in the sequencing data of a study of graft-versus-host responses after intestinal transplantation. Study at large: All recipients got anti-thymocyte globulin induction, then tacrolimus and steroids for 2 to 4 years. General observations from the study: Some GvH clones were seen earlier in gut or blood, suggesting intestinal origin. Allograft graft-versus-host to host-versus-graft clonal ratios ran high in patients with graft-donor T cell macrochimerism. An association linked early post-transplant HvG declines with peak circulating GvH clone levels.

A single count supports this clone. The antigen remains unidentified. Clones were sequenced by immunoSEQ multiplex PCR, and TCRdb holds only the in-frame ones, with some missing. The data contain some 90,000 clones, around 90% of them singletons. This CDR3 contains 15 residues. Trimming took 2 bases from V and 3 from J, leaving 13 bases between them. Germline CDR1 is MNHEY and CDR2 is SVGAGI. The V gene is TRBV6-5, the J gene TRBJ1-2; D gene ambiguous. This clonotype originated in a human donor who received an intestinal transplant. The sample in question was unstimulated CD8+ T cells sorted from spleen or lymph node cells, obtained before intestinal transplant. In nucleotides, the CDR3 is TGTGCCAGCAGTTACGGCGGTGACGTGGACTATGGCTACACCTTC. This translates into CASSYGGDVDYGYTF.